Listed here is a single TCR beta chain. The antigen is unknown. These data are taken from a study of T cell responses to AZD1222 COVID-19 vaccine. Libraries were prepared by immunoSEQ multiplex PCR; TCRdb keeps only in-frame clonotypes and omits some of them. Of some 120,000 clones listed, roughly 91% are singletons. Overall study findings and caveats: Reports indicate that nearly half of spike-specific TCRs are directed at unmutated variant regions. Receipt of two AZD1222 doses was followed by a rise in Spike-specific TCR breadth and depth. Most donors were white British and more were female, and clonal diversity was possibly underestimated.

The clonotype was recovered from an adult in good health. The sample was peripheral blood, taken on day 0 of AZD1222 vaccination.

The CDR3 bases are TGTGCCAGCAGTCCCCGCTCGGGGCCCTACGAGCAGTACTTC. Its translation is CASSPRSGPYEQYF. The chain carries TRBV6-6 and TRBJ2-7; possibly TRBD1 or TRBD2 for D (5 bases each). The germline V gene encodes CDR1 MNHNY and CDR2 SVGAGI (reference sequence). The length of the CDR3 is 14 residues. V shed 5 bases and J shed 2 bases, with 13 bases lying between them.